A selection of T cell receptor beta chains follows, all from one sample in a study of PD-1 blockade in classical Hodgkin lymphoma. Sequencing was performed with immunoSEQ multiplex PCR; in TCRdb, only in-frame clones are kept and a portion is missing. This sample carries about 46,000 clones, over 60% of them seen once, and the ten largest clones take roughly 22%. Sequenced material: peripheral blood mononuclear cells (PBMCs), taken before the second cycle of nivolumab. These receptors were collected from a human donor with classical Hodgkin lymphoma. CDR3s include the opening cysteine and the closing phenylalanine or tryptophan. D genes are given only for firm matches. A clone size is listed for some rows: how often the clone was seen (once, few, many), or a class if it is expanded.

d_gene	v_gene	j_gene	abundance	CDR3aa	CDR3nt
NA	TRBV2	TRBJ2-1	NA	CASSEQGGYINEQFF	TGTGCCAGCAGTGAACAGGGGGGGTATATCAATGAGCAGTTCTTC
TRBD2	TRBV11-2	TRBJ2-2	once	CASSLERPGLGTGELFF	TGTGCCAGCAGCTTAGAAAGGCCGGGACTAGGGACCGGGGAGCTGTTTTTT
NA	TRBV19	TRBJ2-7	few	CASKGVPGASYEQYF	TGTGCCAGTAAAGGAGTCCCTGGGGCCTCCTACGAGCAGTACTTC
TRBD1	TRBV10-3	TRBJ2-7	few	CAISPDRDSYEQYF	TGTGCCATCAGCCCGGACAGGGACTCCTACGAGCAGTACTTC
TRBD1	TRBV4-3	TRBJ2-7	NA	CASSQDRAGGFYEQYF	TGCGCCAGCAGCCAAGATCGGGCAGGGGGTTTTTACGAGCAGTACTTC
NA	TRBV5-4	TRBJ2-1	NA	CASSLGYEQFF	TGTGCCAGCAGCTTGGGCTATGAGCAGTTCTTC
NA	TRBV6-4	TRBJ1-6	NA	CASSENQGISPLHF	TGTGCCAGCAGTGAGAACCAGGGAATTTCACCCCTCCACTTT
TRBD1	TRBV2	TRBJ2-7	many	CASSETPGTVYEQYF	TGTGCCAGCAGTGAAACCCCGGGGACAGTCTACGAGCAGTACTTC
NA	TRBV11-2	TRBJ1-5	NA	CASSLAGAGNQPQHF	TGTGCCAGCAGCTTAGCGGGCGCGGGCAATCAGCCCCAGCATTTT
NA	TRBV7-8	TRBJ2-7	few	CASGVEQYF	TGTGCCAGCGGGGTGGAGCAGTACTTC
NA	TRBV5-6	TRBJ2-3	NA	CASSLEGGGTDTQYF	TGTGCCAGCAGCTTGGAAGGAGGAGGCACAGATACGCAGTATTTT
TRBD1	TRBV6-5	TRBJ1-1	NA	CASSYSTGGLIRNF	TGTGCCAGCAGTTACTCCACAGGGGGCCTGATTCGTAACTTT
TRBD1	TRBV9	TRBJ2-5	NA	CASSVGGGAVGETQYF	TGTGCCAGCAGCGTAGGAGGGGGCGCAGTGGGGGAGACCCAGTACTTC
NA	TRBV7-9	TRBJ1-2	NA	CASSLALAANYGYTF	TGTGCCAGCAGCTTAGCGCTGGCAGCTAACTATGGCTACACCTTC
TRBD2	TRBV6-6	TRBJ2-2	once	CASSFGLAGTGELFF	TGTGCCAGCAGTTTCGGACTAGCAGGCACCGGGGAGCTGTTTTTT
NA	TRBV4-3	TRBJ1-1	once	CASSPHKIGNTEAFF	TGCGCCAGCAGCCCACACAAGATTGGGAACACTGAAGCTTTCTTT
TRBD2	TRBV11-3	TRBJ2-5	NA	CASSLSGGADETQYF	TGTGCCAGCAGCTTATCCGGGGGGGCCGATGAGACCCAGTACTTC
TRBD2	TRBV5-1	TRBJ2-7	NA	CASRQYAAGFSYEQYF	TGCGCCAGCAGACAATATGCAGCGGGATTCTCCTACGAGCAGTACTTC
TRBD2	TRBV6-6	TRBJ2-1	NA	CASRPERGYYNEQFF	TGTGCCAGCAGACCCGAGCGGGGTTACTACAATGAGCAGTTCTTC
NA	TRBV28	TRBJ1-4	NA	CASTGGGEKLFF	TGTGCCAGCACGGGGGGGGGTGAAAAACTGTTTTTT
TRBD1	TRBV9	TRBJ1-1	NA	CASSVLGQGNTEAFF	TGTGCCAGCAGCGTATTGGGACAGGGGAACACTGAAGCTTTCTTT
NA	TRBV18	TRBJ1-4	NA	CASSPNFEKLFF	TGTGCCAGCTCACCGAACTTTGAAAAACTGTTTTTT
TRBD2	TRBV7-9	TRBJ2-7	few	CASSFQLAGEQYF	TGTGCCAGCAGCTTCCAACTAGCGGGAGAGCAGTACTTC
TRBD1	TRBV10-3	TRBJ1-2	NA	CAIRKPGQTNYGYTF	TGTGCCATCAGGAAACCGGGACAGACTAACTATGGCTACACCTTC